This T cell receptor (beta chain) was recovered during a study of T cells in Graves' hyperthyroidism and ophthalmopathy. The CDR3 is 14 residues long. Trimming removed 3 bases from V and 4 bases from J, with 7 bases in between. Germline V lookup: CDR1 LNHNV, CDR2 YYDKDF (reference sequence). RNA transcripts provided the source from which TCR beta CDR3 regions were amplified. The TCR CDR3 was amplified in a first-round RT-PCR using the HTBI primer set. Via MiXCR, TCRdb re-called the multiplex PCR reads, giving one row per CDR3 protein. The sample contains under 130,000 distinct CDR3 sequences, roughly 44% of which appear only once.

V usage is TRBV15 and J usage is TRBJ2-6; D remains unclear. The receptor was derived from a man aged 35 to 55 with Graves' hyperthyroidism. Sequencing was done on a sample of blood. The CDR3 region is CATSSLGGANVLTF. For the CDR3, the DNA is TGTGCCACCAGCAGCCTCGGCGGGGCCAACGTCCTGACTTTC.